Listed below are T cell receptor beta chains from one sample, sequenced in a study of blood T cell repertoires in COVID-19. Measured with immunoSEQ multiplex PCR; TCRdb has only the in-frame clones, and not every one. The sample has 200,000 or so clones, approximately 84% seen once. Sequenced input: PBMCs or T cells enriched from blood (not recorded which). The receptors come from a man between 40 and 49 years old who had recovered from COVID-19. The CDR3 runs from the conserved cysteine through the conserved F or W. D genes are given only for firm matches. Clone size is shown for a subset of rows, as once, few, many or a class of expanded clone.

abundance	v_gene	j_gene	d_gene	CDR3aa	CDR3nt
once	TRBV5-8	TRBJ1-1	.	CASRFRGIEAFF	TGTGCCAGCAGGTTTAGGGGAATTGAAGCTTTCTTT
.	TRBV5-1	TRBJ2-7	.	CASSRDIRSYEQYF	TGCGCCAGCAGCCGGGACATACGCTCCTACGAGCAGTACTTC
.	TRBV19	TRBJ2-3	TRBD2	CASSPHSGASTDTQYF	TGTGCCAGTAGTCCACATAGCGGGGCGAGCACAGATACGCAGTATTTT
many	TRBV6-1	TRBJ2-2	.	CASSEAPEPSGELFF	TGTGCCAGCAGTGAAGCGCCAGAACCTTCCGGGGAGCTGTTTTTT
.	TRBV12-5	TRBJ1-1	.	CASALNPGGRGPFMNTEAFF	TGTGCTAGTGCTCTCAACCCTGGGGGCAGGGGACCCTTCATGAACACTGAAGCTTTCTTT
many	TRBV30	TRBJ1-1	TRBD1	CAWSANRDRGFGNTEAFF	TGTGCCTGGAGTGCAAACCGGGACAGGGGATTTGGGAACACTGAAGCTTTCTTT
.	TRBV6-4	TRBJ1-3	TRBD1	CASSARGQGAISGNTIYF	TGTGCCAGCAGTGCCAGGGGGCAGGGGGCGATCTCTGGAAACACCATATATTTT
.	TRBV4-1	TRBJ1-3	.	CASSQHQERGNTIYF	TGCGCCAGCAGCCAGCACCAAGAGCGCGGAAACACCATATATTTT
.	TRBV3-1/TRBV3-2	TRBJ1-4	TRBD1	CASSTNTGVKLFF	TGTGCCAGCAGCACAAACACAGGGGTAAAACTGTTTTTT
.	TRBV9	TRBJ1-2	.	CASTPPSRGYGYTF	TGTGCCAGCACCCCTCCCAGCAGGGGCTATGGCTACACCTTC
.	TRBV7-2	TRBJ2-5	.	CASSFNGAQETQYF	TGTGCCAGCAGCTTTAATGGGGCACAAGAGACCCAGTACTTC
.	TRBV14	TRBJ2-5	TRBD1	CASSQGVTGGFQETQYF	TGTGCCAGCAGCCAAGGAGTAACAGGGGGCTTCCAAGAGACCCAGTACTTC
.	TRBV5-1	TRBJ2-1	TRBD2	CASSLSGGSYNEQFF	TGCGCCAGCAGCTTGAGCGGGGGGTCCTACAATGAGCAGTTCTTC
.	TRBV5-1	TRBJ2-2	.	CASSPKGLQANTGELFF	TGCGCCAGCAGCCCCAAGGGACTTCAAGCGAACACCGGGGAGCTGTTTTTT
.	TRBV15	TRBJ2-7	.	CATSRDRYEQYF	TGTGCCACCAGCAGAGATAGATACGAGCAGTACTTC
.	TRBV28	TRBJ2-7	.	CASSWWVGAVYEQYF	TGTGCCAGCAGTTGGTGGGTGGGGGCGGTTTACGAGCAGTACTTC
.	TRBV14	TRBJ2-7	TRBD1	CASSPWNRGPPYEQYF	TGTGCCAGCAGCCCCTGGAACAGGGGGCCTCCCTACGAGCAGTACTTC
.	TRBV19	TRBJ2-3	TRBD2	CASSIPTAGGNTQYF	TGTGCCAGTAGTATACCCACAGCGGGGGGTAATACGCAGTATTTT
.	TRBV7-3	TRBJ2-1	.	CASSLSDSSYNEQFF	TGTGCCAGCAGCTTAAGCGACAGCTCCTACAATGAGCAGTTCTTC
few	TRBV7-9	TRBJ1-1	TRBD1	CASSSVPGQGATEAFF	TGTGCCAGCAGCTCTGTACCGGGACAGGGAGCCACTGAAGCTTTCTTT
.	TRBV5-1	TRBJ2-1	TRBD2	CASSLAGGHGYNEQFF	TGCGCCAGCAGTTTAGCGGGGGGGCACGGATACAATGAGCAGTTCTTC
.	TRBV7-9	TRBJ1-2	.	CASSLVLQGNGYTF	TGTGCCAGCAGCTTAGTTTTACAGGGAAATGGCTACACCTTC
.	TRBV6-1	TRBJ2-1	TRBD1	CASSEARSGGIHNEQFF	TGTGCCAGCAGTGAAGCGCGATCAGGGGGTATACACAATGAGCAGTTCTTC
.	TRBV7-2	TRBJ1-5	TRBD1	CASSPRQGSHSNQPQHF	TGTGCCAGCAGCCCCAGACAGGGATCACATAGCAATCAGCCCCAGCATTTT
.	TRBV28	TRBJ1-2	TRBD1	CASSWGLTGGYYGYTF	TGTGCCAGCAGTTGGGGATTGACAGGGGGCTACTATGGCTACACCTTC
.	TRBV5-1	TRBJ1-1	.	CASSPDGVNTEAFF	TGCGCCAGCAGCCCAGACGGGGTGAACACTGAAGCTTTCTTT
.	TRBV7-9	TRBJ2-7	TRBD2	CASSFQGSGGEQYF	TGTGCCAGCAGCTTTCAGGGAAGCGGGGGGGAGCAGTACTTC
.	TRBV6-6	TRBJ1-1	TRBD1	CASSLLPGQGAFF	TGTGCCAGCAGCCTACTTCCGGGACAGGGGGCTTTCTTT
.	TRBV2	TRBJ1-5	TRBD1	CASSERGQIFSNQPQHF	TGTGCCAGCAGTGAGAGGGGACAGATCTTTAGCAATCAGCCCCAGCATTTT
.	TRBV19	TRBJ1-5	TRBD1	CASSPSGTGWNQPQHF	TGTGCCAGTAGTCCGAGTGGGACAGGGTGGAATCAGCCCCAGCATTTT
.	TRBV4-2	TRBJ2-1	TRBD2	CASSQVGGSPNEQFF	TGTGCCAGCAGCCAAGTCGGGGGGTCTCCAAATGAGCAGTTCTTC
.	TRBV2	TRBJ2-7	.	CASSLGHVSGPYEQYF	TGTGCCAGCAGCTTAGGCCACGTCTCAGGGCCCTACGAGCAGTACTTC
.	TRBV7-2	TRBJ1-4	TRBD1	CASSPDRDLAKLFF	TGTGCCAGCAGCCCGGACAGGGACCTTGCAAAACTGTTTTTT
.	TRBV7-9	TRBJ2-3	TRBD2	CASSQWASGATDTQYF	TGTGCCAGCAGCCAGTGGGCTAGCGGGGCCACAGATACGCAGTATTTT
.	TRBV6-1	TRBJ1-3	.	CASSEVEVVSGNTIYF	TGTGCCAGCAGTGAAGTTGAAGTAGTCTCTGGAAACACCATATATTTT
few	TRBV11-3	TRBJ2-2	.	CASSPITGEVAGELFF	TGTGCCAGCAGCCCGATTACGGGGGAAGTGGCCGGGGAGCTGTTTTTT